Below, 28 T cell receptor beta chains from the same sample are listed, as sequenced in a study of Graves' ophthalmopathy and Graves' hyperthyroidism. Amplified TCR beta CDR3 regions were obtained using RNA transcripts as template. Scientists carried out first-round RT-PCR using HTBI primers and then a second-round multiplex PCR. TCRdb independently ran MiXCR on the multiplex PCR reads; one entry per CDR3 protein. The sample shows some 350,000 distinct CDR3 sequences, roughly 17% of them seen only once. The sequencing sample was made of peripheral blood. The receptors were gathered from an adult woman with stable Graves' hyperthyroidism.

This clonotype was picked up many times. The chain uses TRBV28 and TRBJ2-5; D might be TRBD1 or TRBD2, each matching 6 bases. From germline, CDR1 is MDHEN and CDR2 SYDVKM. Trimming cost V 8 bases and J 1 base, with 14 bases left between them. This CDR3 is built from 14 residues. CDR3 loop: CASEGGRGQETQYF. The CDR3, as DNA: TGTGCCAGCGAGGGGGGAAGGGGCCAAGAGACCCAGTACTTC.

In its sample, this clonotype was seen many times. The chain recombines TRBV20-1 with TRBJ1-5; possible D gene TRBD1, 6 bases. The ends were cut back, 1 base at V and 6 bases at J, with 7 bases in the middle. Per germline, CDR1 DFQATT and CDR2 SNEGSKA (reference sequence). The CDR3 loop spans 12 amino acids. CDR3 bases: TGCAGTGCTAGAGGGGGGCTTCAGCCCCAGCATTTT. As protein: CSARGGLQPQHF.

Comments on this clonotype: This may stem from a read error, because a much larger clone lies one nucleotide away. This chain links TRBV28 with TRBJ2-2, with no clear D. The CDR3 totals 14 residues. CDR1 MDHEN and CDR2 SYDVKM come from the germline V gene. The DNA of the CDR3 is TGTTCCAGCAGCACCTACCTCGGAACCGGGGAGCTGTTTTTT. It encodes CSSSTYLGTGELFF.

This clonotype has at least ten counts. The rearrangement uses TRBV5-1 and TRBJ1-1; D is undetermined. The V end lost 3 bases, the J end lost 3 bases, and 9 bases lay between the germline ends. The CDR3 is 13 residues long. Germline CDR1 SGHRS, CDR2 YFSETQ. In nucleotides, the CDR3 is TGCGCCAGCAGCTGGATTGGGGACACTGAAGCTTTCTTT. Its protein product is CASSWIGDTEAFF.

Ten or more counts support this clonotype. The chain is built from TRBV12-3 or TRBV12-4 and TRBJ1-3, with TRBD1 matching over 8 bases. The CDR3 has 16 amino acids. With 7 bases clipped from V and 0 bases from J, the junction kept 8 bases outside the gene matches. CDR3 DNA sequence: TGTGCCAGCACCGTATGGACAGGGACCTCTGGAAACACCATATATTTT. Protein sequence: CASTVWTGTSGNTIYF.

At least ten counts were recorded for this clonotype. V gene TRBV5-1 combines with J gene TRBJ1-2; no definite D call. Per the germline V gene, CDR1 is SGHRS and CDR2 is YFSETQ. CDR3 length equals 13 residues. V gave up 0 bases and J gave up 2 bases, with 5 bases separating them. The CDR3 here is CASSLDDNYGYTF. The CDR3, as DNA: TGCGCCAGCAGCTTGGATGACAACTATGGCTACACCTTC.

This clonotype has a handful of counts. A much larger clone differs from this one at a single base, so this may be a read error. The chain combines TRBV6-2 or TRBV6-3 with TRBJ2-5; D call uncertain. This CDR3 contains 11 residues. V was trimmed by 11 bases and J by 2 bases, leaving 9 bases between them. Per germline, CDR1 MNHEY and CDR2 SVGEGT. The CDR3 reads CAGKKQETQYF. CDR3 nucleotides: TGTGCCGGCAAAAAGCAAGAGACCCAGTACTTC.

CDR3 DNA: TGTGCCAGCACAGGGGCGGGAGATCCCTACGAGCAGTACTTC. This gives the protein CASTGAGDPYEQYF. The J gene is TRBJ2-7, the V gene TRBV25-1; D might be TRBD2 (7 bases). CDR3 size: 14 residues. Germline lookup yields CDR1 MGHDK and CDR2 SYGVNS. The V gene lost 7 bases and the J gene lost 2 bases, with 15 bases spanning the gap.

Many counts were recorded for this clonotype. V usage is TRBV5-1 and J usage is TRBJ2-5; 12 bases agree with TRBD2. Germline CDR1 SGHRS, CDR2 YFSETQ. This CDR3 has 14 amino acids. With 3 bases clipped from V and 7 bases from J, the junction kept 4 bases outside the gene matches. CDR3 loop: CASSWQTSGGTQYF. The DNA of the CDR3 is TGCGCCAGCAGCTGGCAGACTAGCGGGGGGACCCAGTACTTC. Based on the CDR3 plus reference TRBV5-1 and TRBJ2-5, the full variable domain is KAGVTQTPRYLIKTRGQQVTLSCSPISGHRSVSWYQQTPGQGLQFLFEYFSETQRNKGNFPGRFSGRQFSNSRSEMNVSTLELGDSALYLCASSWQTSGGTQYFGPGTRLLVL.

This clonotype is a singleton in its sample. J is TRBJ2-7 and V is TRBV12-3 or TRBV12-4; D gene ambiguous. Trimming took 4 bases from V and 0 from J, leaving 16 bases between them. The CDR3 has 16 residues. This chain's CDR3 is CASSSLGAPSSYEQYF. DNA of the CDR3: TGTGCCAGCAGTTCCCTGGGCGCCCCTAGCTCCTACGAGCAGTACTTC.

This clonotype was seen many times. DNA for the CDR3: TGTGCCAGTAGTATAGGAGTAGCGGCCGGGGAGCTGTTTTTT. Its protein product is CASSIGVAAGELFF. The chain employs TRBV19 and TRBJ2-2; D perhaps matches TRBD2 (6 bases). The CDR3 runs to 14 residues. Trimming shortened V by 1 base and J by 6 bases, and 9 bases separated the two germline ends. The germline gives CDR1 LNHDA, CDR2 SQIVND (reference sequence).

CDR3 sequence: CASSYSGGTTYNEQFF. The CDR3 DNA is TGTGCCAGCAGTTACTCCGGGGGTACCACTTACAATGAGCAGTTCTTC. The rearrangement uses TRBV6-2 or TRBV6-3 and TRBJ2-1; possibly TRBD2 for D (6 bases). With 0 bases removed from V and 4 bases from J, the gap between germline ends came to 13 bases. Germline CDR1 reads MNHEY; CDR2 reads SVGEGT. CDR3 length: 16 residues.

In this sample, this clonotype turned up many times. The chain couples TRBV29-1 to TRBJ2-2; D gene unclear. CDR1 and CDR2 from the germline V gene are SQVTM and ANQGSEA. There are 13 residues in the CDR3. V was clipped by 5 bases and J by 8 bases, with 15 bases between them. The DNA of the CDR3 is TGCAGCGTTACTGAATGGGAAGTTGGGGAGCTGTTTTTT. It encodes CSVTEWEVGELFF.

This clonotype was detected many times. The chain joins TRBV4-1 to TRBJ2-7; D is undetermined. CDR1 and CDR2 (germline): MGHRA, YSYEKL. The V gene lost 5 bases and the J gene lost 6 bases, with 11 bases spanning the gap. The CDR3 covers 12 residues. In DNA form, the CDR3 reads TGCGCCAGCAGCATACCCCTCGGCGAGCAGTACTTC. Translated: CASSIPLGEQYF.

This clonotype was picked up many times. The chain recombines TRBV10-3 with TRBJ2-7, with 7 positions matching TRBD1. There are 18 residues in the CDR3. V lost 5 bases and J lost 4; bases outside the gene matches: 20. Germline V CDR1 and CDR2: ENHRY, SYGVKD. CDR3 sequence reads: CAISSSGQVKVTGYEQYF. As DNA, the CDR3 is TGTGCCATCAGTTCTTCCGGACAGGTTAAGGTAACGGGATACGAGCAGTACTTC.

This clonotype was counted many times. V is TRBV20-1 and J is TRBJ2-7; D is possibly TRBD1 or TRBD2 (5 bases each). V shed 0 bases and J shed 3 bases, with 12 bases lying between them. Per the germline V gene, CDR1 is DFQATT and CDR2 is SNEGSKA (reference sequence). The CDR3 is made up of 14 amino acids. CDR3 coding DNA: TGCAGTGCTAGAGATCCGAGGGGCCACTACGAGCAGTACTTC. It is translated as CSARDPRGHYEQYF.

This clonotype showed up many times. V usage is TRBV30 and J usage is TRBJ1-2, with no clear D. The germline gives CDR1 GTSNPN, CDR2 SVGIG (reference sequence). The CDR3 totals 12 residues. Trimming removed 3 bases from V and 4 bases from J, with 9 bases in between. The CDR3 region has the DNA TGTGCCTGGAGCCGGGGATCCTATGGCTACACCTTC. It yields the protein CAWSRGSYGYTF.

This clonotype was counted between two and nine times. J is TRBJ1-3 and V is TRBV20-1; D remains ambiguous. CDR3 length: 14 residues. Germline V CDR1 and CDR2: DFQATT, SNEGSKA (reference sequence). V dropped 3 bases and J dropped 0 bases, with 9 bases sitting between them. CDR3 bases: TGCAGTGCTAGCGACGGCAACTCTGGAAACACCATATATTTT. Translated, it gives CSASDGNSGNTIYF.

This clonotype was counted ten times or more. This CDR3 reads CASSTLAGVYEQYF. In nucleotides, the CDR3 is TGTGCCAGCAGTACACTAGCGGGAGTGTACGAGCAGTACTTC. This rearrangement joins TRBV28 to TRBJ2-7; TRBD2 agrees at 11 bases. Germline V lookup: CDR1 MDHEN, CDR2 SYDVKM. CDR3 length: 14 residues. V shed 5 bases, J shed 4 bases, and the junction held 4 bases outside the gene matches.

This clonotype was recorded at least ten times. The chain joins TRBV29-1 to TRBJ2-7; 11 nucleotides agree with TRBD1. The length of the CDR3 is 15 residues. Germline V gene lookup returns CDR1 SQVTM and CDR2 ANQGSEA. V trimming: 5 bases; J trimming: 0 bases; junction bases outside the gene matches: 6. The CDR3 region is CSVTGQGDISYEQYF. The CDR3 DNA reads TGCAGCGTTACGGGACAGGGGGACATCTCCTACGAGCAGTACTTC.

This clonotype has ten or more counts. The CDR3 region is CASSYSRWFVRTYEQYF. CDR3 nucleotide sequence: TGTGCCAGCAGTTACTCACGGTGGTTTGTCAGAACCTACGAGCAGTACTTC. V is TRBV6-2 or TRBV6-3 and J is TRBJ2-7; no clear D gene. CDR1 is MNHEY and CDR2 is SVGEGT in the germline V gene. This CDR3 spans 17 amino acids. The V and J ends lost 0 bases and 2 bases respectively, with 17 bases between them.

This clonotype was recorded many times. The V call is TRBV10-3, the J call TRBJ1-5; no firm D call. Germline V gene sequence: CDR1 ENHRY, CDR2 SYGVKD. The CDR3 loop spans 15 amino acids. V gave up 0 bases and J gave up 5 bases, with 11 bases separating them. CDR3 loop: CAISESAGRDQPQHF. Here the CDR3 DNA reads TGTGCCATCAGTGAGTCGGCGGGGAGGGATCAGCCCCAGCATTTT.

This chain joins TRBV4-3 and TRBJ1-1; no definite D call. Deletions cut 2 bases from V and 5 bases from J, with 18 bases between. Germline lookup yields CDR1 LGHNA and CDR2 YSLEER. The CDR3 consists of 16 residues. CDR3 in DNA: TGCGCCAGCAGCCAACCTCCGGGAACCCAAGGTACTGAAGCTTTCTTT. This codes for CASSQPPGTQGTEAFF.

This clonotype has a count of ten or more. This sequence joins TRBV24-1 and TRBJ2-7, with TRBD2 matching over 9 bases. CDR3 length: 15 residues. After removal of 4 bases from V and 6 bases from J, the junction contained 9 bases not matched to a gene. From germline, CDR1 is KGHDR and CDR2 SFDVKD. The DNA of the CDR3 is TGTGCCACCAGTGACAATAGCGGGAGTTTCTCCGAGCAGTACTTC. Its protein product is CATSDNSGSFSEQYF.

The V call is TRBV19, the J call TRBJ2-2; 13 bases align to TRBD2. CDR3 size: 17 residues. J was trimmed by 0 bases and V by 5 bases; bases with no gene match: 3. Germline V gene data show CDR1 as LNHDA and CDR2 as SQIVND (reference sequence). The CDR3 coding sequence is TGTGCCAGTAGTGCGACTAGCGGGAGGACGAACACCGGGGAGCTGTTTTTT. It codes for CASSATSGRTNTGELFF. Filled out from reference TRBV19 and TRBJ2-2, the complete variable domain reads DGGITQSPKYLFRKEGQNVTLSCEQNLNHDAMYWYRQDPGQGLRLIYYSQIVNDFQKGDIAEGYSVSREKKESFPLTVTSAQKNPTAFYLCASSATSGRTNTGELFFGEGSRLTVL.

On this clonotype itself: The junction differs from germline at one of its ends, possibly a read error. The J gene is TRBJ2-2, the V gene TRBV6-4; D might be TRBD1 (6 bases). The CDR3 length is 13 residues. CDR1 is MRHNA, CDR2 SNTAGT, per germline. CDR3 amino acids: CASSTGNSGELFF. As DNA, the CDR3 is TGTGCCAGCAGTACAGGGAACTCCGGGGAGCTGTTTTTT.

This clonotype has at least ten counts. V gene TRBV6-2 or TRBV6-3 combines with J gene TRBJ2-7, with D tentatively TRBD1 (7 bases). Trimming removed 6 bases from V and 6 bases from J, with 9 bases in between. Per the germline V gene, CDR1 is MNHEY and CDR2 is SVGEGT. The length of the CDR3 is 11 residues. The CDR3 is CASSQGGEQYF. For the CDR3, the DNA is TGTGCCAGCAGCCAGGGGGGCGAGCAGTACTTC.

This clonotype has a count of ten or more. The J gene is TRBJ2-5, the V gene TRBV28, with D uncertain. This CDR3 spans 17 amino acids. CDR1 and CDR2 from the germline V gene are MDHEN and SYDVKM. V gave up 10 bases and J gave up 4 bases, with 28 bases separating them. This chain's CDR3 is CATMGLMAAFYVETQYF. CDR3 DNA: TGTGCCACCATGGGCCTTATGGCCGCCTTTTATGTAGAGACCCAGTACTTC.